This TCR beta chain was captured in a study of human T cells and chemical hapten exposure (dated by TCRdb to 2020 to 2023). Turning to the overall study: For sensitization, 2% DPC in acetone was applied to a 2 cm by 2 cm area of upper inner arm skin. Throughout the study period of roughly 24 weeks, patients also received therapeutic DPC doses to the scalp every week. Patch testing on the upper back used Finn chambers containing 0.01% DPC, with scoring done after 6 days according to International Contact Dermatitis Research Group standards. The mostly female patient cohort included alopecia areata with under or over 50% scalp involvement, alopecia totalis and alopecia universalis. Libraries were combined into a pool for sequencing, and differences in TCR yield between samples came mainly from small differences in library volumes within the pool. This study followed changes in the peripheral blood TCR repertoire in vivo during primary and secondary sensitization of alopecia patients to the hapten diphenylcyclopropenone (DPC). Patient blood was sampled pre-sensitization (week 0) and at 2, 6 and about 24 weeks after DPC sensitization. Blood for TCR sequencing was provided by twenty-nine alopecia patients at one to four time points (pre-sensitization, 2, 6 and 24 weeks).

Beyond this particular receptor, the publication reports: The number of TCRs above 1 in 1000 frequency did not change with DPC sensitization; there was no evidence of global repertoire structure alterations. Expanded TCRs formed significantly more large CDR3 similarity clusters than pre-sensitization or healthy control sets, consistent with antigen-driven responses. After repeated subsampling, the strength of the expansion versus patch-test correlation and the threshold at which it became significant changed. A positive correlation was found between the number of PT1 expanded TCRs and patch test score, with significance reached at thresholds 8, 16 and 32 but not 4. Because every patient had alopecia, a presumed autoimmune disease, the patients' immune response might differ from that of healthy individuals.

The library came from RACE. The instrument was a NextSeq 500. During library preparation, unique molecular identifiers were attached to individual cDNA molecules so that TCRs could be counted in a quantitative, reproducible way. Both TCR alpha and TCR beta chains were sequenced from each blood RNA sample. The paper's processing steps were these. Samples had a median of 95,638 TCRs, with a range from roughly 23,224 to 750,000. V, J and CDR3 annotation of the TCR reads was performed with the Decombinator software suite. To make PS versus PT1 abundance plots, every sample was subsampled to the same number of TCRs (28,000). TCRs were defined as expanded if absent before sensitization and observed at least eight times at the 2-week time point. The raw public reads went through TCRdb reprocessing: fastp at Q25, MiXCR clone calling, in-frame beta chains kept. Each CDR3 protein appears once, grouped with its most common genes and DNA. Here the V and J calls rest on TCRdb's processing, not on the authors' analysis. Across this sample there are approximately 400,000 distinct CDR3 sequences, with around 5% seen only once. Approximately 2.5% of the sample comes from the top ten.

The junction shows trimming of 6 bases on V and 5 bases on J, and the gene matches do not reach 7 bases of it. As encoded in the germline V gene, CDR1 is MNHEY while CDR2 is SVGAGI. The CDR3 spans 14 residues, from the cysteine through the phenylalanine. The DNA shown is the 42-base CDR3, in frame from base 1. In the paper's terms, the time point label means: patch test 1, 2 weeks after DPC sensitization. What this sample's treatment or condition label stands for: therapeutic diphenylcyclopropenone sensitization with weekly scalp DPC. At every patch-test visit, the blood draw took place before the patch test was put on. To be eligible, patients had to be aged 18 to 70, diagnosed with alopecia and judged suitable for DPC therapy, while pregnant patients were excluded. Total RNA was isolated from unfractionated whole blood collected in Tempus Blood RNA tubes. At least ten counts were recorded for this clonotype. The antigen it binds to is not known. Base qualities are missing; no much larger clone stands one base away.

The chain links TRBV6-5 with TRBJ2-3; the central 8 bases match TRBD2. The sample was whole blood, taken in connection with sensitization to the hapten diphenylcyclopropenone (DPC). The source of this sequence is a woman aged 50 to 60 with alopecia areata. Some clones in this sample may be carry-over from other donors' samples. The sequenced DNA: TGTGCCAGCAGCGGGGGGGGGATCCGAGATACGCAGTATTTT. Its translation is CASSGGGIRDTQYF.